The 4 T cell receptor beta chains below were found in one sample sequenced in a study of blood T cell repertoires in COVID-19. TCRdb's copy holds only in-frame clones and misses some; the assay was immunoSEQ multiplex PCR. The profile shows about 230,000 clones, just over 85% of them singletons. Sequencing was performed on peripheral blood. The source of these receptors is a man over 45 with COVID-19, enrolled during active disease.

J is TRBJ2-2 and V is TRBV2, with 9 positions matching TRBD2. Germline V gene sequence: CDR1 SNHLY, CDR2 FYNNEI. The V gene end was trimmed by 3 bases and the J gene end by 6 bases; junction bases not matched to a gene: 5. The CDR3 extends over 15 amino acids. CDR3 sequence: CASSEGLAGAGELFF. The CDR3 DNA follows: TGTGCCAGCAGTGAGGGGTTAGCGGGGGCCGGGGAGCTGTTTTTT. Together with reference TRBV2 and TRBJ2-2, the CDR3 gives the full variable domain: EPEVTQTPSHQVTQMGQEVILRCVPISNHLYFYWYRQILGQKVEFLVSFYNNEISEKSEIFDDQFSVERPDGSNFTLKIRSTKLEDSAMYFCASSEGLAGAGELFFGEGSRLTVL.

This rearrangement joins TRBV5-4 to TRBJ2-7; D is unclear. The length of the CDR3 is 13 residues. V was trimmed by 2 bases and J by 1 base, leaving 7 bases between them. The V gene's germline CDR1 is SGHNT and CDR2 YYREEE (reference sequence). The CDR3 sequence is CASSFGSSYEQYF. The CDR3, as DNA: TGTGCCAGCAGCTTTGGCAGTTCCTACGAGCAGTACTTC.

The chain carries TRBV7-6 and TRBJ2-7; D is unclear. CDR1 is SGHVS, CDR2 FNYEAQ, per germline. Deletions cut 9 bases from V and 6 bases from J, with 12 bases between. There are 11 residues in the CDR3. For the CDR3, the DNA is TGTGCCAGTACTTTCCTCTTCGAGCAGTACTTC. Its translation is CASTFLFEQYF.

This clone was found once. The rearrangement uses TRBV10-3 and TRBJ2-1, with TRBD2 identical over 15 bases. V shed 3 bases and J 10 bases; nucleotides not matched to a gene: 4. CDR3 length equals 15 residues. CDR1 is ENHRY and CDR2 is SYGVKD in the germline V gene. The chain's CDR3 is CAISEGLAGGHEQFF. For the CDR3, the DNA is TGTGCCATCAGTGAAGGACTAGCGGGAGGGCACGAGCAGTTCTTC.